This T cell receptor (beta chain) was observed in a study of blood T cell repertoires in COVID-19 (dated by TCRdb to about 2020). With respect to the entire study: Collaborator samples came from the United States, Italy and Spain and covered acute and convalescent phases of COVID-19. The material from the prospective study consisted of cDNA or gDNA derived from T cells, B-cell-depleted T cells, or PBMCs. Deeply sampled blood TCRbeta repertoires from subjects exposed to, actively infected with, or recovered from COVID-19 were included in the dataset. The repertoires were released in a freely available public database intended as a resource for research on the immune response to SARS-CoV-2. The samples were drawn from the first 160 participants of the ongoing ImmuneRACE study and from over a thousand subjects provided by 6 global collaborators. A de-identified subject ID, COVID-19 status, age in years and sex were almost always included in the sample metadata. Where HLA class I and class II types were available, the types were taken from metadata supplied by the sample provider, not from assay-based typing. Summary of the overall study and its limitations: Clinical and demographic metadata were provided uncurated, with the amount varying by source and participant.

Trimmed from V: 4 bases; trimmed from J: 9 bases; junction bases lacking a gene match: 12. The CDR3 runs 16 residues from the cysteine to the phenylalanine. Of the read, only the CDR3 DNA is kept; its 48 bases are in frame from base 1. Per the germline V gene (reference sequence), SGHKS is the CDR1 and YYEKEE is the CDR2. TCRbeta CDR3 regions were amplified from genomic DNA by means of the immunoSEQ Assay, a bias-controlled multiplex PCR. Per the authors' processing: Nucleated cell counts per sample were estimated from amplification of reference gene primers within the assay. Sequence reads were collapsed and filtered to measure the absolute abundance of every unique TCRbeta CDR3 rearrangement. For each sample, productive Simpson clonality was calculated by taking the square root of Simpson's diversity index across productive rearrangements. What TCRdb holds here is the immuneACCESS table cut down to in-frame rearrangements. Part of the clones is not present; checked against another copy, under half of the missing clones reflect an unresolved V gene, and the others are unexplained. V and J calls and clone size are as listed in that table; D and trimming were resolved from the DNA. The sample records 200,000 or so clones, around four fifths of which are singletons. In total, the top ten clones hold about 0.91% of the sample.

Concerning this clone: The target of this receptor is not known. No per-base quality is available; no much larger clone lies one base away.

In Seattle, one collaborating source enrolled patients while the infection was active and tracked those patients longitudinally over the course of disease. The collaborating institutions used their own protocols to collect whole blood in K2EDTA tubes. For TCRbeta analysis, collaborators shipped samples as frozen whole blood, isolated PBMCs, or DNA extracted from either of those sample types. The sequencing sample was made of peripheral blood. This receptor was taken from a man aged 55 to 70 with COVID-19, enrolled during active disease. Recombination connected TRBV5-5 to TRBJ1-6; a stretch of 8 junction bases matches TRBD1. The CDR3 loop reads CASSPGTGKRGSPLHF. The DNA is TGTGCCAGCAGCCCGGGGACAGGCAAAAGAGGTTCACCCCTCCACTTT.